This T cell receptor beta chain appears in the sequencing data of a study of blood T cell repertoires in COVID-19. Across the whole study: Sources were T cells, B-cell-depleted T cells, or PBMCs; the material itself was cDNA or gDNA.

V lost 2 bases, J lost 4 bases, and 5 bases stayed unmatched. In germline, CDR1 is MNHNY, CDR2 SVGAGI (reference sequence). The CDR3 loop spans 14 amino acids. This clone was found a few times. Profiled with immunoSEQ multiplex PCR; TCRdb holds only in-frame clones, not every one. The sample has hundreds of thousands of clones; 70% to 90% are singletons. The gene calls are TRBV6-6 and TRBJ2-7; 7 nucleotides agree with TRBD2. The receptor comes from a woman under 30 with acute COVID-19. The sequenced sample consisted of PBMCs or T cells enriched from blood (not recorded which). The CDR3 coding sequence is TGTGCCAGCAGTTACGGTAGGGAGGGTTACGAGCAGTACTTC. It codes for CASSYGREGYEQYF.